The T cell receptor beta chain under discussion was sequenced for a study of blood T cell repertoires in COVID-19. Across the whole study: T cells, B-cell-depleted T cells, or PBMCs provided the cDNA or gDNA that served as material.

This CDR3 contains 15 residues. The V and J ends lost 1 base and 7 bases, in that order; junction bases with no gene match: 6. The germline V gene encodes CDR1 KGHDR and CDR2 SFDVKD. Authors' methods: Nucleated cell counts were estimated from reference gene primer amplification. TCRdb's copy holds only in-frame clones and misses some; the assay was immunoSEQ multiplex PCR. V and J calls and clone size are as listed in that table; D and trimming were resolved from the DNA. The repertoire holds about 190,000 clones, with 65% to 80% as singletons. This clone was recorded a few times. This TCR was sampled from a woman in her forties or fifties with acute or convalescent COVID-19. Material for sequencing was peripheral blood. This rearrangement joins TRBV24-1 to TRBJ2-4; 7 bases are shared with TRBD1. The CDR3 reads CATSDFKGAGNIQYF. The CDR3 DNA follows: TGTGCCACCAGTGATTTTAAGGGGGCAGGTAACATTCAGTACTTC.